This T cell receptor beta chain was observed in a study of identical twins. A single record per CDR3 protein comes from TCRdb applying MiXCR to the 5' RACE reads. The sample has hundreds of thousands of distinct CDR3 sequences; 7% are singletons. V lost 3 bases, J lost 0 bases, and 4 bases stayed unmatched. The germline gives CDR1 SGHVS, CDR2 FNYEAQ. CDR3 length: 17 amino acids. General study results and limits: Partial confounding of zero-insertion analyses by invariant MAIT and iNKT cells was possible. Out-of-frame alpha sequences shared by twins were enriched for low generation probability. Insertions were fewer in abundant cord blood beta clonotypes, whereas memory repertoires showed none of this pattern.

This clonotype was detected only a few times. The antigen remains unidentified. This sample also belongs to another study, concerning yellow fever vaccine responses in identical twins.

The sequence came from a young woman in good health. The J gene is TRBJ2-3, the V gene TRBV7-6; 12 bases map to TRBD2. What was sequenced was memory (CD45RO+) T cells sorted from blood. Here the CDR3 reads CASSLAGTSGSTDTQYF. Here the CDR3 DNA reads TGTGCCAGCAGCTTGGCCGGGACTAGCGGGAGCACAGATACGCAGTATTTT.